This T cell receptor (beta chain) was recovered during a study of blood T cell repertoires in COVID-19. Overall study: The study drew acute and convalescent COVID-19 samples from the United States, Italy and Spain.

Original analysis: Reference gene primers were amplified, and this amplification served to estimate nucleated cell counts. Profiled with immunoSEQ multiplex PCR; TCRdb holds only in-frame clones, not every one. Clonal size and the V and J genes are those of that table, whereas D and trimming came from the DNA. The repertoire holds roughly 62,000 clones, around 90% seen once, with around 7.4% in the top ten. Sequences were obtained from peripheral blood. The source of this sequence is a human donor with active COVID-19. The donor label of this sample is uncertain.

CDR3: CASSLAGAQADTQYF. CDR3 bases: TGTGCCAGCAGCTTAGCGGGGGCCCAGGCAGATACGCAGTATTTT. The rearrangement uses TRBV7-3 and TRBJ2-3; D is perhaps TRBD2 (7 bases). CDR1 SGHTA and CDR2 FQGTGA come from the germline V gene. This CDR3 region has 15 residues. Trimming cost V 2 bases and J 4 bases, with 13 bases left between them.